This T cell receptor (beta chain) was obtained from a study of Graves' ophthalmopathy and Graves' hyperthyroidism. Regarding the study as a whole: Most expanded thyroid clonotypes above 0.001 frequency also appeared in blood.

RNA transcripts provided the template for amplifying TCR beta CDR3 regions. An opening RT-PCR round employed HTBI primers and preceded a second-round multiplex PCR. TCRdb reprocessed the multiplex PCR reads with MiXCR, giving one entry per CDR3 protein. The sample consists of fewer than 650,000 distinct CDR3 sequences, about 20% of them appearing once. This clonotype was seen many times. Its antigen is not identified. Germline V gives CDR1 MDHEN, CDR2 SYDVKM. This CDR3 is 14 amino acids long. V lost 8 bases to trimming and J lost 3 bases, with 17 bases between them. Enrollment excluded any patients with other autoimmune diseases, uncontrolled infections, pregnancy or lactation.

Sequences were obtained from peripheral blood. The source is a woman aged 18 to 35 with stable Graves' hyperthyroidism. Some clones in this sample may be carry-over from other donors' samples. The V and J genes are TRBV28 and TRBJ2-7, with D tentatively TRBD2 (6 bases). The CDR3 spells CASSTPGLFYEQYF. The DNA of the CDR3 is TGTGCCAGCTCTACCCCGGGACTCTTCTACGAGCAGTACTTC.